The rows below give T cell receptor beta chains drawn from one sample of a study of neoadjuvant anti-PD-1 for oral cavity cancer. TCRdb's copy holds only in-frame clones and misses some; the assay was immunoSEQ multiplex PCR. The sample holds 17,000 or so clones, about 59% seen once. Material: PBMCs, obtained before nivolumab (anti-PD-1) treatment. These receptors were collected from a person aged 35-79 years with oral cavity squamous cell carcinoma. The CDR3 runs from the conserved cysteine through the conserved F or W. A D gene is named only where the DNA matches it firmly. Rows give clone size only sometimes, using once, few, many, or a class for an expanded clone.

V gene: TRBV28; D gene: NA; J gene: TRBJ1-1; clone size: once; CDR3 DNA: TGTGCCAGCAGCTCCCCCTTCCTACTGCTGAACACTGAAGCTTTCTTT; CDR3 protein: CASSSPFLLLNTEAFF
V gene: TRBV10-3; D gene: NA; J gene: TRBJ2-5; clone size: few; CDR3 DNA: TGTGCCATCAGTGAGCAGGGTTCTGAGACCCAGTACTTC; CDR3 protein: CAISEQGSETQYF
V gene: TRBV6-5; D gene: TRBD2; J gene: TRBJ2-7; clone size: NA; CDR3 DNA: TGTGCCAGCAGTTACTCGGGGGGGTTTAGCTCCTACGAGCAGTACTTC; CDR3 protein: CASSYSGGFSSYEQYF
V gene: TRBV25-1; D gene: NA; J gene: TRBJ2-7; clone size: NA; CDR3 DNA: TGTGCCAGCAGTGAGGCCGGCGGGATCTACGAGCAGTACTTC; CDR3 protein: CASSEAGGIYEQYF
V gene: TRBV10-3; D gene: TRBD1; J gene: TRBJ1-4; clone size: NA; CDR3 DNA: TGTGCCATCAGGCCCGGACAGGGGGGTTCAACTAATGAAAAACTGTTTTTT; CDR3 protein: CAIRPGQGGSTNEKLFF
V gene: TRBV10-3; D gene: NA; J gene: TRBJ1-2; clone size: NA; CDR3 DNA: TGTGCCATAGAGGGGACGAACTATGGCTACACCTTC; CDR3 protein: CAIEGTNYGYTF
V gene: TRBV7-6; D gene: NA; J gene: TRBJ2-6; clone size: NA; CDR3 DNA: TGTGCCAGCAGCTTACAGCCCTCTGGGGCCAACGTCCTGACTTTC; CDR3 protein: CASSLQPSGANVLTF
V gene: TRBV14; D gene: TRBD2; J gene: TRBJ2-7; clone size: NA; CDR3 DNA: TGTGCCAGCAGCCAAGGAAGAGCGGGAGGGCAACGCGCCGAGCAGTACTTC; CDR3 protein: CASSQGRAGGQRAEQYF
V gene: TRBV6-1; D gene: NA; J gene: TRBJ1-2; clone size: NA; CDR3 DNA: TGTGCCAGCAGTGAGTCCGAGCGCTATGGCTACACCTTC; CDR3 protein: CASSESERYGYTF
V gene: TRBV15; D gene: NA; J gene: TRBJ1-2; clone size: NA; CDR3 DNA: TGTGCCACCAGCAAGGACAGATATGGCTACACCTTC; CDR3 protein: CATSKDRYGYTF
V gene: TRBV9; D gene: TRBD2; J gene: TRBJ2-3; clone size: NA; CDR3 DNA: TGTGCCAGCAGCCCCTCCCCTAGCGGGAACTCGGCAGATACGCAGTATTTT; CDR3 protein: CASSPSPSGNSADTQYF
V gene: TRBV9; D gene: NA; J gene: TRBJ2-3; clone size: few; CDR3 DNA: TGTGCCAGCAGCGCCAGCCCCGGTGTTAGCACAGATACGCAGTATTTT; CDR3 protein: CASSASPGVSTDTQYF
V gene: TRBV30; D gene: NA; J gene: TRBJ2-7; clone size: NA; CDR3 DNA: TGTGCCTGGAAAGAAGGTAGCTCCTACGAGCAGTACTTC; CDR3 protein: CAWKEGSSYEQYF
V gene: TRBV11-2; D gene: TRBD2; J gene: TRBJ2-5; clone size: NA; CDR3 DNA: TGTGCCAGCAGCTTAGCGGGAGGGCCAACTGGGACCCAGTACTTC; CDR3 protein: CASSLAGGPTGTQYF
V gene: TRBV5-1; D gene: NA; J gene: TRBJ2-7; clone size: NA; CDR3 DNA: TGCGCCAGCAGCTTGCAAAGACAGGTCAATGCCTACGAGCAGTACTTC; CDR3 protein: CASSLQRQVNAYEQYF
V gene: TRBV5-1; D gene: NA; J gene: TRBJ2-5; clone size: NA; CDR3 DNA: TGCGCCAGCAGCTTGGTTAGCCAAGAGACCCAGTACTTC; CDR3 protein: CASSLVSQETQYF
V gene: TRBV6-5; D gene: NA; J gene: TRBJ2-3; clone size: NA; CDR3 DNA: TGTGCCAGCAATCCAGGGAACTCGGATACGCAGTATTTT; CDR3 protein: CASNPGNSDTQYF
V gene: TRBV6-4; D gene: NA; J gene: TRBJ2-2; clone size: NA; CDR3 DNA: TGTGCCAGCAGTGACGGGCTCACCGGGGAGCTGTTTTTT; CDR3 protein: CASSDGLTGELFF
V gene: TRBV6-1; D gene: NA; J gene: TRBJ1-2; clone size: once; CDR3 DNA: TGTGCCAGCAGTGAAGCGGCTGCTCCCTATGGCTACACCTTC; CDR3 protein: CASSEAAAPYGYTF
V gene: TRBV5-1; D gene: TRBD2; J gene: TRBJ2-7; clone size: few; CDR3 DNA: TGCGCCAGCAGCGGCGGGACTAGCGACACCTACGAGCAGTACTTC; CDR3 protein: CASSGGTSDTYEQYF
V gene: TRBV4-1; D gene: NA; J gene: TRBJ1-1; clone size: NA; CDR3 DNA: TGCGCCAGCAGCCTAAACGGGCAGTTGAACACTGAAGCTTTCTTT; CDR3 protein: CASSLNGQLNTEAFF
V gene: TRBV5-1; D gene: NA; J gene: TRBJ2-3; clone size: NA; CDR3 DNA: TGCGCCAGCAGCTCTTCTCAGGGCTACCCAGATACGCAGTATTTT; CDR3 protein: CASSSSQGYPDTQYF
V gene: TRBV2; D gene: NA; J gene: TRBJ2-1; clone size: NA; CDR3 DNA: TGTGCCGGGGGGCGGACTCTCATCAACAATGAGCAGTTCTTC; CDR3 protein: CAGGRTLINNEQFF
V gene: TRBV19; D gene: NA; J gene: TRBJ2-2; clone size: few; CDR3 DNA: TGTGCCAGTAGTATAGAAAGGAACACCGGGGAGCTGTTTTTT; CDR3 protein: CASSIERNTGELFF
V gene: TRBV2; D gene: TRBD1; J gene: TRBJ2-7; clone size: NA; CDR3 DNA: TGTGCCAGCAGTGCGGACAGGGGGCTCTACGAGCAGTACTTC; CDR3 protein: CASSADRGLYEQYF
V gene: TRBV11-2; D gene: NA; J gene: TRBJ2-7; clone size: NA; CDR3 DNA: TGTGCCAGCAGCTTAGGCCGGGGCACCTACGAGCAGTACTTC; CDR3 protein: CASSLGRGTYEQYF
V gene: TRBV6-4; D gene: TRBD1; J gene: TRBJ1-2; clone size: once; CDR3 DNA: TGTGCCAGCAGTGACCCGTTGGACAGGGTTGGTGGCTACACCTTC; CDR3 protein: CASSDPLDRVGGYTF
V gene: TRBV28; D gene: NA; J gene: TRBJ1-3; clone size: few; CDR3 DNA: TGTGCCAGCAGTCCCACAGGGTTTGGAAACACCATATATTTT; CDR3 protein: CASSPTGFGNTIYF
V gene: TRBV18; D gene: NA; J gene: TRBJ2-2; clone size: NA; CDR3 DNA: TGTGCCAGCTCACCGGGTGAGACGAACACCGGGGAGCTGTTTTTT; CDR3 protein: CASSPGETNTGELFF
V gene: TRBV6-1; D gene: TRBD1; J gene: TRBJ2-4; clone size: NA; CDR3 DNA: TGTGCCAGCAGTCAGGGGGCAGCCAAAAACATTCAGTACTTC; CDR3 protein: CASSQGAAKNIQYF
V gene: TRBV19; D gene: NA; J gene: TRBJ1-1; clone size: few; CDR3 DNA: TGTGCCAGTAGTATTGGGTTTACTGAAGCTTTCTTT; CDR3 protein: CASSIGFTEAFF
V gene: TRBV29-1; D gene: NA; J gene: TRBJ2-3; clone size: few; CDR3 DNA: TGCAGCGTTGGACAGGGACTTTCTAGCACAGATACGCAGTATTTT; CDR3 protein: CSVGQGLSSTDTQYF
V gene: TRBV5-6; D gene: TRBD1; J gene: TRBJ2-3; clone size: once; CDR3 DNA: TGTGCCAGCAGCTACCGGGACAGGGATCCAGATACGCAGTATTTT; CDR3 protein: CASSYRDRDPDTQYF
V gene: TRBV29-1; D gene: NA; J gene: TRBJ1-1; clone size: once; CDR3 DNA: TGCAGCGTTGAAAGGTACACTGAAGCTTTCTTT; CDR3 protein: CSVERYTEAFF
V gene: TRBV7-2; D gene: NA; J gene: TRBJ2-7; clone size: NA; CDR3 DNA: TGTGCCAGCAGCCGAGGAACAGTTGCCTACGAGCAGTACTTC; CDR3 protein: CASSRGTVAYEQYF
V gene: TRBV6-5; D gene: NA; J gene: TRBJ2-5; clone size: NA; CDR3 DNA: TGTGCCAGCAGTTACGGTGGGCAAGAGACCCAGTACTTC; CDR3 protein: CASSYGGQETQYF
V gene: TRBV11-2; D gene: TRBD1; J gene: TRBJ2-7; clone size: NA; CDR3 DNA: TGTGCCAGCGGCCGACAGGGAAGCTCCTACGAGCAGTACTTC; CDR3 protein: CASGRQGSSYEQYF
V gene: TRBV2; D gene: TRBD1; J gene: TRBJ1-5; clone size: NA; CDR3 DNA: TGTGCCAGCAGTGGACAGGGGTTTAGCAATCAGCCCCAGCATTTT; CDR3 protein: CASSGQGFSNQPQHF
V gene: TRBV5-1; D gene: NA; J gene: TRBJ2-7; clone size: NA; CDR3 DNA: TGCGCCAGCAGCTTGGACTTCTTCTACGAGCAGTACTTC; CDR3 protein: CASSLDFFYEQYF
V gene: TRBV19; D gene: TRBD1; J gene: TRBJ1-2; clone size: NA; CDR3 DNA: TGTGCCAGTAGTACAGGGGGCTCCTATGGCTACACCTTC; CDR3 protein: CASSTGGSYGYTF
V gene: TRBV19; D gene: TRBD1; J gene: TRBJ2-4; clone size: few; CDR3 DNA: TGTGCCAGTAGTACCCCGACAGGGGTGATAGCCAAAAACATTCAGTACTTC; CDR3 protein: CASSTPTGVIAKNIQYF
V gene: TRBV10-1; D gene: NA; J gene: TRBJ2-1; clone size: few; CDR3 DNA: TGCGCCAGCAGCGACCCTTACAATGAGCAGTTCTTC; CDR3 protein: CASSDPYNEQFF
V gene: TRBV11-3; D gene: NA; J gene: TRBJ2-1; clone size: NA; CDR3 DNA: TGTGCCAGCAGCTTAGCTGGGGTGGATGAGCAGTTCTTC; CDR3 protein: CASSLAGVDEQFF
V gene: TRBV5-5; D gene: TRBD2; J gene: TRBJ2-5; clone size: NA; CDR3 DNA: TGTGCCAGCACCACCGCCCCCGGGACTAGCGGGAGAGGGGAGACCCAGTACTTC; CDR3 protein: CASTTAPGTSGRGETQYF
V gene: TRBV4-2; D gene: NA; J gene: TRBJ1-2; clone size: few; CDR3 DNA: TGTGCCAGCAGCCAAGAGGCGGCGGGACGGAGTGGCTACACCTTC; CDR3 protein: CASSQEAAGRSGYTF
V gene: TRBV27; D gene: NA; J gene: TRBJ2-1; clone size: few; CDR3 DNA: TGTGCCAGCAGCTCCACGGTCAATGAGCAGTTCTTC; CDR3 protein: CASSSTVNEQFF
V gene: TRBV5-1; D gene: TRBD2; J gene: TRBJ2-1; clone size: NA; CDR3 DNA: TGCGCCAGCAGCCAGGGCGGGGGGAACTACAATGAGCAGTTCTTC; CDR3 protein: CASSQGGGNYNEQFF
V gene: TRBV2; D gene: NA; J gene: TRBJ1-5; clone size: NA; CDR3 DNA: TGTGCCAGCAAGGCCCAGGGGAATAGCAATCAGCCCCAGCATTTT; CDR3 protein: CASKAQGNSNQPQHF
V gene: TRBV29-1; D gene: NA; J gene: TRBJ2-5; clone size: NA; CDR3 DNA: TGCAGCGTTGGTCAGGGAGGAGAGACCCAGTACTTC; CDR3 protein: CSVGQGGETQYF
V gene: TRBV6-5; D gene: NA; J gene: TRBJ1-2; clone size: NA; CDR3 DNA: TGTGCCAGCAGTTACAGCTCGACGGCTGGCTACACCTTC; CDR3 protein: CASSYSSTAGYTF
V gene: TRBV1; D gene: NA; J gene: TRBJ2-1; clone size: NA; CDR3 DNA: TGCACCAGCAGCCAAGATGACTCTAGCGGGGGCTCCTACAATGAGCAGTTCTTC; CDR3 protein: CTSSQDDSSGGSYNEQFF
V gene: TRBV28; D gene: TRBD1; J gene: TRBJ2-7; clone size: NA; CDR3 DNA: TGTGCCAGCAGGCGACAGGGGACCTACGAGCAGTACTTC; CDR3 protein: CASRRQGTYEQYF
V gene: TRBV29-1; D gene: TRBD2; J gene: TRBJ2-1; clone size: NA; CDR3 DNA: TGCAGCGTTGACGGTCGGTCGCGGGAGGCTGCCTACAATGAGCAGTTCTTC; CDR3 protein: CSVDGRSREAAYNEQFF
V gene: TRBV5-4; D gene: NA; J gene: TRBJ2-5; clone size: NA; CDR3 DNA: TGTGCCAGCAGCTTCGGGAGAGGGCAGGAGACCCAGTACTTC; CDR3 protein: CASSFGRGQETQYF
V gene: TRBV11-2; D gene: TRBD1; J gene: TRBJ1-5; clone size: NA; CDR3 DNA: TGTGCCAGCACCCCTGGACAGGATTCGGGAGTTAGCAATCAGCCCCAGCATTTT; CDR3 protein: CASTPGQDSGVSNQPQHF
V gene: TRBV18; D gene: NA; J gene: TRBJ1-1; clone size: NA; CDR3 DNA: TGTGCCAGCTCACCCGGTATGAACACTGAAGCTTTCTTT; CDR3 protein: CASSPGMNTEAFF
V gene: TRBV28; D gene: TRBD2; J gene: TRBJ2-2; clone size: NA; CDR3 DNA: TGTGCCAGCAGTTCGTTATCGCGACTAGCGGGAGTGGCCACCGGGGAGCTGTTTTTT; CDR3 protein: CASSSLSRLAGVATGELFF
V gene: TRBV2; D gene: NA; J gene: TRBJ2-7; clone size: NA; CDR3 DNA: TGTGCCAGCATCGCGACAGGCCGCTACGAGCAGTACTTC; CDR3 protein: CASIATGRYEQYF